The sequence of this T cell receptor beta chain was determined in a study of blood T cell repertoires in COVID-19. Whole-study context: Sample material is recorded as cDNA or gDNA derived from T cells, B-cell-depleted T cells, or PBMCs.

Per the original data handling: Amplifying reference gene primers gave estimates of nucleated cell counts. Using immunoSEQ multiplex PCR, the repertoire was profiled, and TCRdb retains in-frame clones only, with some absent. V, J and clone size derive from that table, while D and trimming were established from the DNA sequence. The sample records 10,000 to 15,000 clones, 83% being singletons. V lost 4 bases, J lost 1 base, and 1 base stayed unmatched. The CDR3 loop spans 15 amino acids. In germline, CDR1 is LGHDT, CDR2 YNNKEL (reference sequence). Sequenced material: peripheral blood. The sequence derives from a middle-aged man with active or convalescent COVID-19. The chain employs TRBV3-1 (or the pseudogene TRBV3-2) and TRBJ2-3; 11 positions match TRBD2. The CDR3, as DNA: TGTGCCAGCAGCCCGACTAGCGGGGGCACAGATACGCAGTATTTT. Encoded protein: CASSPTSGGTDTQYF.